This TCR beta chain appears in the sequencing data of a study of blood T cell repertoires in COVID-19. As for the study in general: Sites in the United States, Italy and Spain provided acute and convalescent COVID-19 samples. Nucleic acid was either cDNA or gDNA, and it came from T cells, B-cell-depleted T cells, or PBMCs.

Per the study methods: Amplification from reference gene primers served as the basis for estimated nucleated cell counts. Only in-frame clones appear in the TCRdb table, and some are missing; sequencing was by immunoSEQ multiplex PCR. V, J and clone size derive from that table, while D and trimming were established from the DNA sequence. The sample has more than 95,000 clones; 70% to 80% are singletons. V lost 1 base and J 7 bases, leaving 13 bases between the germline ends. CDR3 length equals 14 residues. Germline CDR1 LNHDA, CDR2 SQIVND (reference sequence). This clone is a singleton in its sample. Sample: peripheral blood. This sequence was found in a man aged 35 to 55 with active or convalescent COVID-19. The chain recombines TRBV19 with TRBJ1-2; tentatively, D is TRBD1 (5 bases). The CDR3 is CASSIGTNGPGYTF. Here the CDR3 DNA reads TGTGCCAGTAGTATAGGGACAAACGGGCCTGGCTACACCTTC.